The 32 T cell receptor beta chains below come from one sample, sequenced in a study of blood T cell repertoires in COVID-19. Some clones are missing from TCRdb's copy, which holds only in-frame ones; the method was immunoSEQ multiplex PCR. This sample has 150,000 to 200,000 clones, with 82% found just once. Material: PBMCs or T cells enriched from blood (not recorded which). These TCRs come from a man in his fifties who had recovered from COVID-19.

This chain connects TRBV28 to TRBJ2-3; tentatively, D is TRBD2 (5 bases). V lost 7 bases and J 0 bases, leaving 8 bases between the germline ends. The CDR3 consists of 13 residues. The germline V gene encodes CDR1 MDHEN and CDR2 SYDVKM. CDR3 residues: CASTTGSTDTQYF. Written as DNA, the CDR3 is TGTGCCAGCACTACGGGGAGCACAGATACGCAGTATTTT.

The chain uses TRBV7-8 and TRBJ1-3; 9 nucleotides agree with TRBD1. Per the germline V gene, CDR1 is SGHVS and CDR2 is FQNEAQ. The CDR3 covers 17 residues. V gave up 2 bases and J gave up 1 base; unmatched junction bases: 6. This CDR3 is CASSLRVTGGSGNTIYF. The CDR3 coding sequence is TGTGCCAGCAGCTTAAGGGTGACAGGGGGATCTGGAAACACCATATATTTT.

The J gene is TRBJ1-1, the V gene TRBV6-5; D is ambiguous. The CDR3 is made up of 14 amino acids. CDR1 is MNHEY, CDR2 SVGAGI, per germline. V shed 0 bases and J shed 2 bases, with 7 bases lying between them. Written as DNA, the CDR3 is TGTGCCAGCAGTTACTCGGCGGGCAACACTGAAGCTTTCTTT. Protein sequence: CASSYSAGNTEAFF.

The V and J genes are TRBV2 and TRBJ2-3; 7 nucleotides agree with TRBD1. V dropped 5 bases and J dropped 6; count of bases not matched to a gene: 5. Germline CDR1 reads SNHLY; CDR2 reads FYNNEI. The CDR3 has 13 amino acids. The CDR3 is CASSIMGQDTQYF. The CDR3 DNA is TGTGCCAGCAGTATAATGGGACAGGATACGCAGTATTTT.

CDR3: CASSPDRRNQPQHF. The CDR3 region has the DNA TGTGCCAGCAGCCCGGACAGGAGGAATCAGCCCCAGCATTTT. The rearrangement links TRBV2 to TRBJ1-5, with 7 bases fitting TRBD1. This CDR3 has 14 residues. The J segment lost 4 bases and the V segment lost 6 bases, leaving 6 bases of the junction unmatched. Germline CDR1 is SNHLY and CDR2 is FYNNEI. The full variable domain, rest sourced from reference TRBV2 and TRBJ1-5, is EPEVTQTPSHQVTQMGQEVILRCVPISNHLYFYWYRQILGQKVEFLVSFYNNEISEKSEIFDDQFSVERPDGSNFTLKIRSTKLEDSAMYFCASSPDRRNQPQHFGDGTRLSIL.

This sequence joins TRBV5-6 and TRBJ1-2; 9 positions agree with TRBD1. The germline gives CDR1 SGHDT, CDR2 YYEEEE. The CDR3 has 12 residues. V shed 3 bases and J 8 bases; nucleotides not matched to a gene: 2. The CDR3 region has the DNA TGTGCCAGCAGCTGGACAGGGGAAGGCTACACCTTC. Its protein product is CASSWTGEGYTF. Filled out from reference TRBV5-6 and TRBJ1-2, the complete variable domain reads DAGVTQSPTHLIKTRGQQVTLRCSPKSGHDTVSWYQQALGQGPQFIFQYYEEEERQRGNFPDRFSGHQFPNYSSELNVNALLLGDSALYLCASSWTGEGYTFGSGTRLTVV.

The sample holds a few counts of this clone. The chain carries TRBV5-5 and TRBJ1-5, with 8 nucleotides matching TRBD1. The CDR3 totals 17 residues. The V gene's germline CDR1 is SGHKS and CDR2 YYEKEE (reference sequence). V gave up 4 bases and J gave up 3 bases; unmatched junction bases: 12. The CDR3 DNA follows: TGTGCCAGCAGCCCCCAAGTGGACAGGGTATCCAATCAGCCCCAGCATTTT. Translated: CASSPQVDRVSNQPQHF.

The V and J genes are TRBV5-1 and TRBJ2-2; 10 bases agree with TRBD2. Germline V gives CDR1 SGHRS, CDR2 YFSETQ. The CDR3 is 18 residues long. With V trimmed by 1 base and J by 3 bases, 9 bases remained unmatched. In DNA form, the CDR3 reads TGCGCCAGCAGCTTGCTCCCTAGCGGGAGCGCCGACACCGGGGAGCTGTTTTTT. The encoded protein is CASSLLPSGSADTGELFF.

V is TRBV2 and J is TRBJ2-1, with D perhaps matching TRBD2 (7 bases). This CDR3 has 14 residues. Germline V gene lookup returns CDR1 SNHLY and CDR2 FYNNEI. The V end lost 8 bases, the J end lost 5 bases, and 16 bases lay between the germline ends. The CDR3 protein is CASQGRGRDNEQFF. The DNA of the CDR3 is TGTGCCAGCCAGGGGCGGGGGAGGGACAATGAGCAGTTCTTC.

V is TRBV7-2 and J is TRBJ2-7; 8 nucleotides agree with TRBD1. CDR3 size: 14 residues. Germline V gives CDR1 SGHTA, CDR2 FQGNSA. V was clipped by 6 bases and J by 6 bases; unmatched bases: 10. The CDR3 bases are TGTGCCAGCAGATCTATAGACAGGGGTTTCGAGCAGTACTTC. It is translated as CASRSIDRGFEQYF.

The chain is built from TRBV5-1 and TRBJ2-3; no firm D call. Germline V gene sequence: CDR1 SGHRS, CDR2 YFSETQ. This CDR3 spans 14 amino acids. V was trimmed by 5 bases and J by 0 bases, leaving 10 bases between them. This CDR3 is CASRFSSSTDTQYF. In nucleotides, the CDR3 is TGCGCCAGCAGATTTAGCTCTAGCACAGATACGCAGTATTTT. Full variable domain (outside the CDR3, taken from reference TRBV5-1 and TRBJ2-3): KAGVTQTPRYLIKTRGQQVTLSCSPISGHRSVSWYQQTPGQGLQFLFEYFSETQRNKGNFPGRFSGRQFSNSRSEMNVSTLELGDSALYLCASRFSSSTDTQYFGPGTRLTVL.

V and J are TRBV9 and TRBJ2-3; a weak D match, TRBD2 (5 bases). V was pared by 1 base and J by 0 bases, with 12 bases between. Germline-derived CDR1 and CDR2 are SGDLS and YYNGEE. The CDR3 runs to 16 residues. The CDR3 sequence: CASSVTPGRSTDTQYF. In DNA form, the CDR3 reads TGTGCCAGCAGCGTAACTCCGGGGAGAAGCACAGATACGCAGTATTTT.

V and J are TRBV9 and TRBJ2-1, with TRBD2 matching 12 bases. The germline gives CDR1 SGDLS, CDR2 YYNGEE. This CDR3 has 15 amino acids. With V trimmed by 4 bases and J by 8 bases, 7 bases remained unmatched. DNA for the CDR3: TGTGCCAGCAGCCCGACTAGCGGGAGTTCGGATGAGCAGTTCTTC. It is translated as CASSPTSGSSDEQFF.

The chain joins TRBV19 to TRBJ2-5; 10 positions match TRBD2. Germline CDR1 reads LNHDA; CDR2 reads SQIVND (reference sequence). The CDR3 covers 13 residues. The V and J ends lost 7 bases and 5 bases, in that order; junction bases with no gene match: 4. CDR3: CASKGLAFETQYF. Written as DNA, the CDR3 is TGTGCCAGTAAGGGACTAGCGTTCGAGACCCAGTACTTC.

This chain uses TRBV24-1 with TRBJ2-1; 12 bases map to TRBD1. CDR3 size: 18 residues. Germline V gene data show CDR1 as KGHDR and CDR2 as SFDVKD. V gave up 3 bases and J gave up 5 bases; unmatched junction bases: 10. The CDR3 DNA is TGTGCCACCAGTGATCCCCCGCCGGGACAGGGGGCGGACAATGAGCAGTTCTTC. Encoded protein: CATSDPPPGQGADNEQFF.

The chain combines TRBV5-1 with TRBJ1-1; TRBD1 might be the D (5 bases). Germline lookup yields CDR1 SGHRS and CDR2 YFSETQ. The CDR3 has 15 residues. Trimming left V 4 bases short and J 4 bases short, with 17 bases between. CDR3 amino acids: CASSATGTGLTEAFF. The CDR3 region has the DNA TGCGCCAGCAGCGCGACTGGGACTGGCCTCACTGAAGCTTTCTTT.

This clone was observed once. The rearrangement links TRBV7-3 to TRBJ2-7; 8 bases match TRBD2. Germline lookup yields CDR1 SGHTA and CDR2 FQGTGA. J was trimmed by 6 bases and V by 5 bases; bases with no gene match: 6. This CDR3 has 13 residues. CDR3 amino acids: CASSRGTSSEQYF. The CDR3 bases are TGTGCCAGCAGCCGGGGGACTAGTAGCGAGCAGTACTTC.

V usage is TRBV5-4 and J usage is TRBJ2-1; tentative D call: TRBD2 (5 bases). The CDR3 extends over 13 amino acids. From germline, CDR1 is SGHNT and CDR2 YYREEE (reference sequence). Between the trimmed V and J ends, which lost 3 bases and 8 bases, there was a span of 12 bases. The CDR3 sequence: CASSSSDSYEQFF. The CDR3 DNA reads as TGTGCCAGCAGCTCTTCGGACTCCTATGAGCAGTTCTTC.

This clone was observed a handful of times. The gene calls are TRBV25-1 and TRBJ1-6; tentative D call: TRBD1 (6 bases). CDR1 and CDR2 (germline): MGHDK, SYGVNS. The CDR3 extends over 14 amino acids. V lost 7 bases and J lost 5, with 12 bases in between. The chain's CDR3 is CASKPGHHNSPLHF. DNA for the CDR3: TGTGCCAGCAAACCGGGACATCATAATTCACCCCTCCACTTT. The variable domain in full, completed from reference TRBV25-1 and TRBJ1-6, reads EADIYQTPRYLVIGTGKKITLECSQTMGHDKMYWYQQDPGMELHLIHYSYGVNSTEKGDLSSESTVSRIRTEHFPLTLESARPSHTSQYLCASKPGHHNSPLHFGNGTRLTVT.

This clone was seen a few times. The rearrangement uses TRBV18 and TRBJ2-3, with D possibly TRBD2 on 5 matching bases. V dropped 3 bases and J dropped 0 bases, with 16 bases sitting between them. This CDR3 has 17 amino acids. Germline CDR1 KGHSH, CDR2 LQKENI. The CDR3 region is CASSPDAGSASTDTQYF. CDR3 in DNA: TGTGCCAGCTCACCGGATGCGGGCAGTGCTAGCACAGATACGCAGTATTTT.

V and J are TRBV7-2 and TRBJ1-2; weak D call: TRBD1 (6 bases). Germline V gene lookup returns CDR1 SGHTA and CDR2 FQGNSA. Trimming shortened V by 5 bases and J by 6 bases, and 10 bases separated the two germline ends. The CDR3 consists of 12 residues. DNA for the CDR3: TGTGCCAGCAGCCCCGGGGGGCATGGCTACACCTTC. Its protein product is CASSPGGHGYTF. The full variable domain, with the rest looked up from reference TRBV7-2 and TRBJ1-2, is GAGVSQSPSNKVTEKGKDVELRCDPISGHTALYWYRQSLGQGLEFLIYFQGNSAPDKSGLPSDRFSAERTGGSVSTLTIQRTQQEDSAVYLCASSPGGHGYTFGSGTRLTVV.

The chain couples TRBV29-1 to TRBJ1-4; TRBD1 matches at 9 bases. The CDR3 has 13 amino acids. Germline V gene data show CDR1 as SQVTM and CDR2 as ANQGSEA. The V and J ends lost 6 bases and 3 bases, in that order; junction bases with no gene match: 2. CDR3 residues: CSVGQGSNEKLFF. CDR3 nucleotide sequence: TGCAGCGTGGGACAGGGCTCTAATGAAAAACTGTTTTTT.

The rearrangement joins TRBV19 to TRBJ1-6; D is uncertain. V lost 1 base and J lost 9, with 7 bases in between. CDR3 length equals 13 residues. Germline loops: CDR1 LNHDA, CDR2 SQIVND (reference sequence). This CDR3 reads CASSIAPRSPLHF. The CDR3, as DNA: TGTGCCAGTAGTATAGCCCCGCGTTCACCCCTCCACTTT.

The J gene is TRBJ2-2, the V gene TRBV5-1, with 7 bases lining up with TRBD2. Germline assignment: CDR1 SGHRS and CDR2 YFSETQ. The ends lost 2 bases at V and 1 base at J; junction bases unmatched: 2. There are 15 residues in the CDR3. In DNA, the CDR3 is TGCGCCAGCAGCTTAGAGCGGGGGAACACCGGGGAGCTGTTTTTT. Protein product: CASSLERGNTGELFF.

To note about this clone: The junction shows a germline mismatch at one end, possibly a read error. The CDR3 is CASSNRDTEAFF. CDR3 nucleotides: TGTGCCAGTAGTAACCGGGACACAGAAGCTTTCTTT. V gene TRBV19 combines with J gene TRBJ1-1, with a tentative D call TRBD1 (6 bases). The CDR3 totals 12 residues. Germline CDR1 is LNHDA and CDR2 is SQIVND (reference sequence).

This clone showed up just once. The chain couples TRBV28 to TRBJ2-7, with 9 bases aligning to TRBD1. Germline V gives CDR1 MDHEN, CDR2 SYDVKM. V shed 6 bases and J 4 bases; nucleotides not matched to a gene: 7. The CDR3 is made up of 14 amino acids. This CDR3 reads CASRPGQGIYEQYF. The CDR3 DNA sequence: TGTGCCAGCAGGCCGGGACAGGGTATTTACGAGCAGTACTTC.

This chain connects TRBV14 to TRBJ1-1, with D tentatively TRBD1 (6 bases). V was cut by 3 bases and J by 4 bases, with 9 bases left in between. Germline CDR1 SGHDN, CDR2 FVKESK. The CDR3 contains 13 residues. The chain's CDR3 is CASSHQGSTEAFF. The CDR3 nucleotides are TGTGCCAGCAGCCACCAGGGGAGCACTGAAGCTTTCTTT.

The table lists this clone with a count of one. The genes are TRBV19 and TRBJ1-5; D is perhaps TRBD1 (5 bases). Germline loops: CDR1 LNHDA, CDR2 SQIVND (reference sequence). Trimming left V 3 bases short and J 3 bases short, with 9 bases between. The CDR3 has 14 amino acids. CDR3 protein: CASSITGPNQPQHF. The CDR3 region has the DNA TGTGCCAGTAGTATTACAGGACCCAATCAGCCCCAGCATTTT.

On this clone itself: The junction departs from germline at one end; a sequencing error may be responsible. The chain uses TRBV7-7 and TRBJ2-3, with D maybe TRBD2 (5 bases). Per germline, CDR1 SSHAT and CDR2 FNYEAQ (reference sequence). The CDR3 sequence is 15 residues long. In DNA, the CDR3 is TGTGCTAGCAGCGCGGGTCTTAATCCCACAGATACGCAGTATTTT. Translated: CASSAGLNPTDTQYF.

The chain joins TRBV11-2 to TRBJ1-1; D is uncertain. Per the germline V gene, CDR1 is SGHAT and CDR2 is FQNNGV. Trimming took 5 bases from V and 5 from J, leaving 9 bases between them. The CDR3 sequence is 12 residues long. In DNA, the CDR3 is TGTGCCAGCAGCCCCCAGCGGACTGAAGCTTTCTTT. Its translation is CASSPQRTEAFF.

This clone was seen more than once but under ten times. V gene TRBV5-1 combines with J gene TRBJ2-1; maybe TRBD2 (5 bases). Germline CDR1 is SGHRS and CDR2 is YFSETQ. The CDR3 spans 14 residues. The V end lost 4 bases, the J end lost 2 bases, and 10 bases lay between the germline ends. The DNA for the CDR3 is TGCGCCAGCAGCCCGGTGGGAGCCTACAATGAGCAGTTCTTC. Amino acids: CASSPVGAYNEQFF.

This sequence joins TRBV7-2 and TRBJ2-1, with 9 bases that match TRBD2. The CDR3 is made up of 16 amino acids. CDR1 and CDR2 from the germline V gene are SGHTA and FQGNSA. The junction had 9 bases not matched to a gene; V was cut back by 1 base and J by 8 bases. For the CDR3, the DNA is TGTGCCAGCAGCTTAGAAGCTAGCGGGGCCATGGATGAGCAGTTCTTC. Its protein product is CASSLEASGAMDEQFF.